Listed here are 10 T cell receptor beta chains from one sample, sequenced in a study of blood T cell repertoires in COVID-19. Sequencing was performed with immunoSEQ multiplex PCR; in TCRdb, only in-frame clones are kept and a portion is missing. Of around 63,000 clones detected, approximately 79% appear once; the ten largest clones hold 30% to 40%. Sequencing input: peripheral blood. Receptors originate from a human donor in a cohort sampled during active COVID-19.

The gene calls are TRBV19 and TRBJ2-1; 10 bases fit TRBD2. The CDR3 contains 15 residues. Germline lookup yields CDR1 LNHDA and CDR2 SQIVND (reference sequence). J gave up 5 bases and V 7 bases, and 8 bases lay outside the gene matches. DNA for the CDR3: TGTGCCAGTATGAAAGCGGGAGGGCCGAACAATGAGCAGTTCTTC. Its translation is CASMKAGGPNNEQFF. The full variable domain, with the rest looked up from reference TRBV19 and TRBJ2-1, is DGGITQSPKYLFRKEGQNVTLSCEQNLNHDAMYWYRQDPGQGLRLIYYSQIVNDFQKGDIAEGYSVSREKKESFPLTVTSAQKNPTAFYLCASMKAGGPNNEQFFGPGTRLTVL.

The V call is TRBV27, the J call TRBJ1-4, with D uncertain. CDR3 length: 13 residues. The V gene lost 3 bases and the J gene lost 7 bases, with 9 bases spanning the gap. Germline V gene sequence: CDR1 MNHEY, CDR2 SMNVEV (reference sequence). Written as DNA, the CDR3 is TGTGCCAGCAGTTTCCGAGTTGGTGAAAAACTGTTTTTT. It specifies CASSFRVGEKLFF.

The V and J genes are TRBV7-8 and TRBJ2-7, with 9 bases lining up with TRBD1. With 3 bases clipped from V and 1 base from J, the junction kept 7 bases outside the gene matches. From germline, CDR1 is SGHVS and CDR2 FQNEAQ. The CDR3 has 16 amino acids. CDR3 residues: CASSFRAGTGSYEQYF. The CDR3 nucleotides read TGTGCCAGCAGCTTTCGAGCCGGGACAGGGTCCTACGAGCAGTACTTC.

This chain uses TRBV19 with TRBJ2-1; 11 bases line up with TRBD2. CDR1 and CDR2 (germline): LNHDA, SQIVND (reference sequence). The CDR3 has 16 amino acids. Unmatched junction bases numbered 3, after V lost 5 bases and J lost 0 bases. Here the CDR3 reads CASSSGLAVSYNEQFF. CDR3 DNA: TGTGCCAGTAGTTCGGGACTAGCGGTCTCCTACAATGAGCAGTTCTTC.

This sequence joins TRBV6-2 or TRBV6-3 and TRBJ2-7; 10 positions agree with TRBD2. V trimming: 1 base; J trimming: 2 bases; junction bases outside the gene matches: 11. This CDR3 spans 18 amino acids. From germline, CDR1 is MNHEY and CDR2 SVGEGT. The DNA of the CDR3 is TGTGCCAGCAGTTACTTCAATCAAGCTAGCGGGGGAGCCTACGAGCAGTACTTC. Amino acid sequence: CASSYFNQASGGAYEQYF.

The V and J genes are TRBV7-2 and TRBJ1-2; TRBD1 matches at 11 bases. CDR3 length: 15 amino acids. V lost 1 base and J lost 13; bases outside the gene matches: 11. CDR1 and CDR2 from the germline V gene are SGHTA and FQGNSA. As DNA, the CDR3 is TGTGCCAGCAGCTTAGGAGGGACAGGGGGTGTAGTAGGCACCTTC. Encoded protein: CASSLGGTGGVVGTF.

The V and J genes are TRBV18 and TRBJ1-1; the match to TRBD1 covers 7 bases. CDR1 and CDR2 from the germline V gene are KGHSH and LQKENI. V gave up 4 bases and J gave up 1 base; unmatched junction bases: 6. The CDR3 sequence is 15 residues long. The CDR3 sequence is CASSRGTGANTEAFF. The CDR3 DNA sequence: TGTGCCAGCTCACGGGGTACAGGGGCGAACACTGAAGCTTTCTTT. Complete variable domain (other parts from reference TRBV18 and TRBJ1-1): NAGVMQNPRHLVRRRGQEARLRCSPMKGHSHVYWYRQLPEEGLKFMVYLQKENIIDESGMPKERFSAEFPKEGPSILRIQQVVRGDSAAYFCASSRGTGANTEAFFGQGTRLTVV.

The V call is TRBV7-2, the J call TRBJ1-1; D unresolved. Trimming took 1 base from V and 3 from J, leaving 6 bases between them. Germline-derived CDR1 and CDR2 are SGHTA and FQGNSA. The CDR3 length is 13 residues. The CDR3 reads CASSLDRYTEAFF. In DNA, the CDR3 is TGTGCCAGCAGCTTAGACAGATACACTGAAGCTTTCTTT.

The chain links TRBV10-3 to TRBJ2-7; TRBD1 matches at 9 bases. This CDR3 spans 13 amino acids. Trimming cost V 4 bases and J 4 bases; bases outside gene matches: 2. The germline V gene encodes CDR1 ENHRY and CDR2 SYGVKD. DNA of the CDR3: TGTGCCATCAGTGGACAGGGGGTGTACGAGCAGTACTTC. Amino acids: CAISGQGVYEQYF.

The rearrangement links TRBV11-3 to TRBJ2-1; the match to TRBD2 covers 7 bases. The CDR3 consists of 15 residues. V gave up 1 base and J gave up 5 bases; unmatched junction bases: 5. Per the germline V gene, CDR1 is SGHNT and CDR2 is YENEEA. CDR3 protein: CASSLGGGRNNEQFF. CDR3 DNA sequence: TGTGCCAGCAGCTTAGGGGGAGGGAGAAACAATGAGCAGTTCTTC.